This T cell receptor beta chain was sequenced during a study of technical replicates of blood from several donors. The assay was immunoSEQ multiplex PCR, and TCRdb's table has in-frame clones only and misses some. The sample has approximately 99,000 clones; about 96% are singletons. CDR1 is MDHEN and CDR2 is SYDVKM in the germline V gene. The length of the CDR3 is 16 residues. With 3 bases clipped from V and 8 bases from J, the junction kept 6 bases outside the gene matches. The material sequenced was T cells isolated from PBMCs. The sequence was obtained from a human donor in good health. This chain uses TRBV28 with TRBJ2-2; 13 positions match TRBD2. DNA for the CDR3: TGTGCCAGCAGTTTGCTTCAGACTAGCGGGAGGGGGGAGCTGTTTTTT. Its translation is CASSLLQTSGRGELFF.